One and the same sample provided the 24 T cell receptor beta chains below, sequenced in a study of siplizumab effects on memory and regulatory T cells. Profiled with immunoSEQ multiplex PCR; TCRdb holds only in-frame clones, not every one. This sample has 100,000 or so clones, with under 95% found just once. The sample taken for sequencing was CD4+ T cells sorted from blood. These receptors were collected from a human donor in good health.

The rearrangement links TRBV7-3 to TRBJ2-3, with D perhaps TRBD1 (6 bases). The germline V gene has CDR1 SGHTA and CDR2 FQGTGA. Trimming pared 2 bases from V and 12 bases from J, leaving 15 bases between. The length of the CDR3 is 13 residues. CDR3 sequence reads: CASSLGWGQAQYF. CDR3 bases: TGTGCCAGCAGCTTAGGGTGGGGACAAGCACAGTATTTT. The full variable domain, rest sourced from reference TRBV7-3 and TRBJ2-3, is GAGVSQTPSNKVTEKGKYVELRCDPISGHTALYWYRQSLGQGPEFLIYFQGTGAADDSGLPNDRFFAVRPEGSVSTLKIQRTERGDSAVYLCASSLGWGQAQYFGPGTRLTVL.

The V gene is TRBV9, the J gene TRBJ1-1; D ambiguous. CDR1 and CDR2 (germline): SGDLS, YYNGEE. Trimming cost V 3 bases and J 3 bases, with 9 bases left between them. This CDR3 spans 13 amino acids. The CDR3 protein is CASSADMDTEAFF. The CDR3, as DNA: TGTGCCAGCAGCGCCGACATGGACACTGAAGCTTTCTTT.

This sequence joins TRBV27 and TRBJ1-2; D not resolved. V gave up 2 bases and J gave up 4 bases, with 5 bases separating them. The CDR3 is 12 residues long. Germline lookup yields CDR1 MNHEY and CDR2 SMNVEV (reference sequence). The CDR3: CASSLEGYGYTF. The CDR3 bases are TGTGCCAGCAGTTTAGAGGGCTATGGCTACACCTTC.

The chain couples TRBV6-5 to TRBJ1-1; no clear D gene. Trimming removed 6 bases from V and 10 bases from J, with 24 bases in between. The CDR3 consists of 15 residues. Germline CDR1 and CDR2: MNHEY and SVGAGI. CDR3 residues: CASSPEPTAPIRAFF. The CDR3 bases are TGTGCCAGCAGCCCCGAGCCGACCGCCCCCATTAGAGCTTTCTTT.

The gene calls are TRBV9 and TRBJ1-2; TRBD1 aligns across 7 bases. There are 15 residues in the CDR3. V gave up 3 bases and J gave up 4 bases; unmatched junction bases: 9. The germline V gene encodes CDR1 SGDLS and CDR2 YYNGEE. CDR3 residues: CASSGQRTGAYGYTF. CDR3 bases: TGTGCCAGCAGCGGCCAACGGACAGGCGCCTATGGCTACACCTTC.

The CDR3 spells CASSPRQQGGANTEAFF. The DNA of the CDR3 is TGTGCCAGCTCACCACGGCAACAGGGGGGGGCGAACACTGAAGCTTTCTTT. The chain carries TRBV18 and TRBJ1-1; 8 positions agree with TRBD1. CDR3 length: 17 residues. The germline CDR1 and CDR2 sequences are KGHSH and LQKENI. V dropped 1 base and J dropped 1; count of bases not matched to a gene: 8. Variable domain in full (rest from reference TRBV18 and TRBJ1-1): NAGVMQNPRHLVRRRGQEARLRCSPMKGHSHVYWYRQLPEEGLKFMVYLQKENIIDESGMPKERFSAEFPKEGPSILRIQQVVRGDSAAYFCASSPRQQGGANTEAFFGQGTRLTVV.

The chain couples TRBV6-5 to TRBJ2-7; TRBD1 aligns across 7 bases. The CDR3 covers 13 residues. Looked up from germline, CDR1 is MNHEY and CDR2 is SVGAGI. The CDR3 reads CGTGRDRDDEQYF. In DNA, the CDR3 is TGTGGGACCGGGCGTGACAGGGACGACGAGCAGTACTTC.

The genes are TRBV5-4 and TRBJ2-5; D is possibly TRBD2 (5 bases). The V gene's germline CDR1 is SGHNT and CDR2 YYREEE (reference sequence). The ends were cut back, 4 bases at V and 3 bases at J, with 13 bases in the middle. The CDR3 is 14 residues long. The CDR3 loop is CASSAQGGEETQYF. In DNA form, the CDR3 reads TGTGCCAGCAGCGCACAAGGAGGAGAAGAGACCCAGTACTTC.

V is TRBV2 and J is TRBJ2-2; possible D gene TRBD2, 5 bases. The CDR3 runs to 13 residues. CDR1 is SNHLY and CDR2 is FYNNEI in the germline V gene. Trimming removed 8 bases at V and 2 bases at J, with 9 bases between. The CDR3 coding sequence is TGTGCCAGCGGCCGGACTAACACCGGGGAGCTGTTTTTT. Protein: CASGRTNTGELFF.

The V gene is TRBV12-5, the J gene TRBJ2-3, with 10 bases matching TRBD2. This CDR3 region has 17 residues. J gave up 4 bases and V 1 base, and 8 bases lay outside the gene matches. Germline V gene data show CDR1 as LGHNT and CDR2 as FRNRAP. CDR3 bases: TGTGCTAGTGGTTTGGCCCTAGCGGGAGTAGGGGCAGATACGCAGTATTTT. It translates to CASGLALAGVGADTQYF.

V and J are TRBV7-9 and TRBJ2-7; 11 bases are a match to TRBD2. Germline lookup yields CDR1 SEHNR and CDR2 FQNEAQ (reference sequence). V lost 7 bases and J lost 8; bases outside the gene matches: 13. CDR3 size: 15 residues. The CDR3 is CASTSSGTSGNQQYF. The CDR3 coding sequence is TGTGCCAGCACCTCCTCCGGGACTAGCGGCAATCAGCAGTACTTC.

This clone was seen a few times. This sequence joins TRBV10-3 and TRBJ1-2, with TRBD1 identical over 8 bases. Germline values: CDR1 ENHRY, CDR2 SYGVKD. The CDR3 has 13 residues. Trimming cost V 7 bases and J 2 bases; bases outside gene matches: 3. In DNA form, the CDR3 reads TGTGCCATCACACGGACAGGGAACTATGGCTACACCTTC. Translation: CAITRTGNYGYTF.

This chain connects TRBV11-2 to TRBJ1-4; no reliable D call. Germline assignment: CDR1 SGHAT and CDR2 FQNNGV. The CDR3 runs to 15 residues. V was trimmed by 1 base and J by 7 bases, leaving 13 bases between them. The CDR3 sequence: CASSLVTGGGEKLFF. The CDR3 bases are TGTGCCAGCAGCTTAGTAACGGGCGGTGGTGAAAAACTGTTTTTT.

This clone was seen a handful of times. This same CDR3 is encoded by further DNA sequences in the sample. The CDR3 sequence is CASSLQETQYF. The CDR3 DNA follows: TGCGCCAGCAGCTTACAAGAGACCCAGTACTTC. This chain uses TRBV5-1 with TRBJ2-5; no firm D call. Germline CDR1 SGHRS, CDR2 YFSETQ. The V end was cut by 2 bases, the J end by 2 bases, with 1 base between. This CDR3 has 11 amino acids.

The chain recombines TRBV10-1 with TRBJ1-3; no clear D gene. From germline, CDR1 is WNHNN and CDR2 SYGVQD (reference sequence). The CDR3 covers 14 residues. V gave up 6 bases and J gave up 0 bases, with 9 bases separating them. The CDR3 is CASRGSHSGNTIYF. The CDR3 DNA is TGCGCCAGCAGGGGGTCTCACTCTGGAAACACCATATATTTT.

The chain links TRBV9 to TRBJ2-3; TRBD2 matches at 11 bases. The CDR3 length is 16 residues. Germline lookup yields CDR1 SGDLS and CDR2 YYNGEE. The J segment lost 0 bases and the V segment lost 3 bases, leaving 3 bases of the junction unmatched. This chain's CDR3 is CASSETSGSSTDTQYF. CDR3 sequence (DNA): TGTGCCAGCAGCGAAACTAGCGGGAGTAGCACAGATACGCAGTATTTT.

This chain links TRBV7-2 with TRBJ2-7, with D possibly matching TRBD1 (6 bases). Germline V gene sequence: CDR1 SGHTA, CDR2 FQGNSA. The CDR3 has 14 residues. Trimming stripped 1 base from V and 7 bases from J, with 14 bases between. The CDR3 spells CASSLVVGHREQYF. As DNA, the CDR3 is TGTGCCAGCAGCTTAGTGGTGGGACACCGTGAGCAGTACTTC.

The chain carries TRBV7-2 and TRBJ1-4, with 9 bases identical to TRBD1. The V gene end was trimmed by 5 bases and the J gene end by 4 bases; junction bases not matched to a gene: 2. This CDR3 spans 14 amino acids. CDR1 is SGHTA, CDR2 FQGNSA, per germline. The CDR3 bases are TGTGCCAGCAGCCCGGACAGGGGTAATGAAAAACTGTTTTTT. Amino acids: CASSPDRGNEKLFF.

A remark on this clone: Other nucleotide sequences from this sample produce the same CDR3. The J gene is TRBJ2-7, the V gene TRBV15, with no clear D. CDR3 size: 12 residues. The ends were cut back, 0 bases at V and 3 bases at J, with 3 bases in the middle. Looked up from germline, CDR1 is LNHNV and CDR2 is YYDKDF (reference sequence). CDR3 DNA sequence: TGTGCCACCAGCAGAGATCGCTACGAGCAGTACTTC. It translates to CATSRDRYEQYF.

V usage is TRBV30 and J usage is TRBJ1-3; D unclear. Germline V gives CDR1 GTSNPN, CDR2 SVGIG (reference sequence). Trimming took off 0 bases at V and 0 bases at J, with 3 bases between the two ends. The CDR3 totals 13 residues. The CDR3 bases are TGTGCCTGGAGTGTAGCCTCTGGAAACACCATATATTTT. Amino acid sequence: CAWSVASGNTIYF. The full variable domain, rest sourced from reference TRBV30 and TRBJ1-3, is SQTIHQWPATLVQPVGSPLSLECTVEGTSNPNLYWYRQAAGRGLQLLFYSVGIGQISSEVPQNLSASRPQDRQFILSSKKLLLSDSGFYLCAWSVASGNTIYFGEGSWLTVV.

The rearrangement joins TRBV9 to TRBJ2-3; no clear D gene. V lost 4 bases, J lost 5 bases, and 11 bases lay in between. Germline CDR1 reads SGDLS; CDR2 reads YYNGEE. The CDR3 is 13 amino acids. The CDR3, as DNA: TGTGCCAGCAGCATTAGAGGTGGAGATACGCAGTATTTT. It yields the protein CASSIRGGDTQYF.

The chain joins TRBV29-1 to TRBJ1-4; D is uncertain. Germline V gene data show CDR1 as SQVTM and CDR2 as ANQGSEA. The CDR3 is made up of 11 amino acids. CDR3 amino acids: CGGVMGEKLFF. In nucleotides, the CDR3 is TGCGGCGGGGTTATGGGTGAAAAACTGTTTTTT.

This clone was seen only a few times. This chain links TRBV6-1 with TRBJ1-1; D remains ambiguous. This CDR3 spans 11 amino acids. Germline values: CDR1 MNHNS, CDR2 SASEGT. V lost 7 bases and J 3 bases, leaving 6 bases between the germline ends. The DNA of the CDR3 is TGTGCCAGCACGCGGGACACTGAAGCTTTCTTT. Its protein is CASTRDTEAFF.

The DNA of the CDR3 is TGTGCCATCAGCCGGGACAGGCAATACGAGCAGTACTTC. It codes for CAISRDRQYEQYF. The chain recombines TRBV10-3 with TRBJ2-7, with TRBD1 identical over 8 bases. Germline CDR1 reads ENHRY; CDR2 reads SYGVKD. This CDR3 spans 13 amino acids. J lost 4 bases, V lost 6 bases, and 5 bases had no gene match.